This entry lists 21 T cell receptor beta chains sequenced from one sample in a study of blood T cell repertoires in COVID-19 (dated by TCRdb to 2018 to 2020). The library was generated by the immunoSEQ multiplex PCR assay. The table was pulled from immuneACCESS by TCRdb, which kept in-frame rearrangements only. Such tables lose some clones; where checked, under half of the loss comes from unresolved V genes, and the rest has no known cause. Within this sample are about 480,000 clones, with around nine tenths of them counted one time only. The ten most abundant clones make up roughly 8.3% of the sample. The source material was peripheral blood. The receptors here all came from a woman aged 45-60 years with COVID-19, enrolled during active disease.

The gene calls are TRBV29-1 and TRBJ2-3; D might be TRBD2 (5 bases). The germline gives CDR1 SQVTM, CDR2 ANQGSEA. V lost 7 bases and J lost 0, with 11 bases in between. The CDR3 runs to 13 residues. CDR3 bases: TGCAGCGGGACGAGCGGTAGCACAGATACGCAGTATTTT. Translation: CSGTSGSTDTQYF.

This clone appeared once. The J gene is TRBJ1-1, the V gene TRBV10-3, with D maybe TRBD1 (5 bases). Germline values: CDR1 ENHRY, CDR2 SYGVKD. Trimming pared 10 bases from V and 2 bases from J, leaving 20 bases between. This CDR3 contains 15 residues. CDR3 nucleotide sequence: TGTGCCACCCGGGGCGGGGCCGCAACCAACACTGAAGCTTTCTTT. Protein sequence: CATRGGAATNTEAFF.

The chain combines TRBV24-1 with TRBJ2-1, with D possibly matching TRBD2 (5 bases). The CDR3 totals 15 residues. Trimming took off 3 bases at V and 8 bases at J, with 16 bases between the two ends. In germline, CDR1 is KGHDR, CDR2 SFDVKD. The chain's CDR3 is CATSDPRGYGHEQFF. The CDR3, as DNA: TGTGCCACCAGTGATCCCCGGGGTTACGGGCATGAGCAGTTCTTC.

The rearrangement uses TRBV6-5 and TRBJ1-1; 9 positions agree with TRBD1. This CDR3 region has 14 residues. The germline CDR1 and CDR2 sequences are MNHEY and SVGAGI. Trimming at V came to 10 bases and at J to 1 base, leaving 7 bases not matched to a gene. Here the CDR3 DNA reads TGTGCCACCAAGAGGGACAGGGCGAACACTGAAGCTTTCTTT. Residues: CATKRDRANTEAFF.

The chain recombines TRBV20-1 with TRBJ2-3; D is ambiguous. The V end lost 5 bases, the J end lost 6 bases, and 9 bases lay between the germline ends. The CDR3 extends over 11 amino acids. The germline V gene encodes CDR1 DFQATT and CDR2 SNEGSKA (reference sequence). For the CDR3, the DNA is TGCAGTGCTCAGACGAGGGATACGCAGTATTTT. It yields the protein CSAQTRDTQYF.

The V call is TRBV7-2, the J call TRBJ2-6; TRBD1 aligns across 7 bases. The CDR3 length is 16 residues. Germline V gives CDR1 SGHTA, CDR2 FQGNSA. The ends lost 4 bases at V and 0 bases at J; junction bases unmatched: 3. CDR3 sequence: CASSSGTASGANVLTF. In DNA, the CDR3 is TGTGCCAGCAGCTCCGGGACAGCCTCTGGGGCCAACGTCCTGACTTTC.

CDR3 DNA: TGTGCCAGTAGAGGCAGAGGTGGCACTGAAGCTTTCTTT. It specifies CASRGRGGTEAFF. This sequence joins TRBV19 and TRBJ1-1, with D unclear. V lost 6 bases and J lost 4, with 12 bases in between. Germline V gene lookup returns CDR1 LNHDA and CDR2 SQIVND (reference sequence). This CDR3 spans 13 amino acids.

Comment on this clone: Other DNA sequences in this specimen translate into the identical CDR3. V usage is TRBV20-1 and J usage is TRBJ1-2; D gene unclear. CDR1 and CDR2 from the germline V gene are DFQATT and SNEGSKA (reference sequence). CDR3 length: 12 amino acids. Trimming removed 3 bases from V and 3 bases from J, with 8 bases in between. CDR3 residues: CSASPGDYGYTF. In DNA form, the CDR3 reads TGCAGTGCTAGTCCCGGGGACTATGGCTACACCTTC.

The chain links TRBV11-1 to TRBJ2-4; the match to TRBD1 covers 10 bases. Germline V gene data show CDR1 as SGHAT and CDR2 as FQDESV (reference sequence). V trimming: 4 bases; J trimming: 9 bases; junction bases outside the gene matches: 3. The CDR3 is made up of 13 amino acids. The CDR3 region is CASSSGQGTIQYF. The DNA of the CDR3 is TGTGCCAGCAGCTCGGGACAGGGGACCATTCAGTACTTC.

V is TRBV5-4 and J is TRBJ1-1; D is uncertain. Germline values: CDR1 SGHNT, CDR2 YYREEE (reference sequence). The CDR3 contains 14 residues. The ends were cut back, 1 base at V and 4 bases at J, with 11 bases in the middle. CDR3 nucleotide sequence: TGTGCCAGCAGCTTGAACAGAGGGAGCACTGAAGCTTTCTTT. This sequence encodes CASSLNRGSTEAFF.

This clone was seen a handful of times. The CDR3 region has the DNA TGCGCCAGCAGCTTCTTTGGCACAGATACGCAGTATTTT. Its protein is CASSFFGTDTQYF. The chain links TRBV5-1 to TRBJ2-3; D gene uncertain. Trimming took off 2 bases at V and 1 base at J, with 5 bases between the two ends. This CDR3 contains 13 residues. Germline V lookup: CDR1 SGHRS, CDR2 YFSETQ.

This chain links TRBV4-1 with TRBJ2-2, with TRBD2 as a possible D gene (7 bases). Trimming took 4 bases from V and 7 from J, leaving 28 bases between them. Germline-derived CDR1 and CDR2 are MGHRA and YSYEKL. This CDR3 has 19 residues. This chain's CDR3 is CASSLRRGRRGRQVGELFF. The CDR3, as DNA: TGCGCCAGCAGCCTAAGAAGGGGAAGGCGGGGGAGACAGGTCGGGGAGCTGTTTTTT.

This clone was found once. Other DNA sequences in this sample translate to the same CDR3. Here the CDR3 reads CASSPPDRANYGYTF. For the CDR3, the DNA is TGTGCCAGCAGTCCCCCAGACAGGGCTAACTATGGCTACACCTTC. This rearrangement joins TRBV28 to TRBJ1-2; the match to TRBD1 covers 7 bases. CDR3 length: 15 residues. The V gene's germline CDR1 is MDHEN and CDR2 SYDVKM. V shed 5 bases, J shed 0 bases, and the junction held 6 bases outside the gene matches.

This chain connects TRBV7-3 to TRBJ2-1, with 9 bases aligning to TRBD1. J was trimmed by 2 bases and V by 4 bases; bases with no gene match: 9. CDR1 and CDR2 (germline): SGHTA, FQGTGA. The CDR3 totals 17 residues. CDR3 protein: CASSSHAGTGPYNEQFF. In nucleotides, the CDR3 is TGTGCCAGCAGCTCTCACGCGGGGACAGGGCCCTACAATGAGCAGTTCTTC.

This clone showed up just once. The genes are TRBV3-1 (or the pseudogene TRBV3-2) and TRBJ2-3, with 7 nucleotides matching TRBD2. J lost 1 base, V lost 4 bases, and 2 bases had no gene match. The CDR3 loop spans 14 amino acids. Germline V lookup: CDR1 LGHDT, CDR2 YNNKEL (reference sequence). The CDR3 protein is CASSLGLGTDTQYF. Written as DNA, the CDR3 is TGTGCCAGCAGCCTCGGACTAGGCACAGATACGCAGTATTTT.

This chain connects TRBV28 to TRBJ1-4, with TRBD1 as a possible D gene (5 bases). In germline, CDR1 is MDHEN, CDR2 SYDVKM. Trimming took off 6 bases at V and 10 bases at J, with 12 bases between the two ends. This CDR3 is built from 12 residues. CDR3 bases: TGTGCCAGCAGCCCCGGGGGGGTAAAACTGTTTTTT. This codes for CASSPGGVKLFF.

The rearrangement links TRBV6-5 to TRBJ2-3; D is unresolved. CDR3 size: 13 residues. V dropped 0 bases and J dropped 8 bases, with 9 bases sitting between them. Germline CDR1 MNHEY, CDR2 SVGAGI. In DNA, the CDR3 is TGTGCCAGCAGTTACTCAGTCGCTAGTACGCAGTATTTT. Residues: CASSYSVASTQYF.

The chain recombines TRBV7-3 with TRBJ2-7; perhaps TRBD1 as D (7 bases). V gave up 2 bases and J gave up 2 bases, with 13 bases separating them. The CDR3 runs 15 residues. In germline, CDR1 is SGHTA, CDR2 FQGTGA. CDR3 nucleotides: TGTGCCAGCAGCTTAGGCGGAGGGGGCGCCTACGAGCAGTACTTC. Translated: CASSLGGGGAYEQYF. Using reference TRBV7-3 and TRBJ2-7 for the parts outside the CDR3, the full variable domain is GAGVSQTPSNKVTEKGKYVELRCDPISGHTALYWYRQSLGQGPEFLIYFQGTGAADDSGLPNDRFFAVRPEGSVSTLKIQRTERGDSAVYLCASSLGGGGAYEQYFGPGTRLTVT.

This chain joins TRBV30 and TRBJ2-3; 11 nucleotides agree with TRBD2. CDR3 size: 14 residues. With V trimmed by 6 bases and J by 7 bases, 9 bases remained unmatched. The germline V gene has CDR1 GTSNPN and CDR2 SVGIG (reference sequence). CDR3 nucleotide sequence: TGTGCCTGTCTCATAGCGGGGGGGCCATATACGCAGTATTTT. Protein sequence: CACLIAGGPYTQYF.

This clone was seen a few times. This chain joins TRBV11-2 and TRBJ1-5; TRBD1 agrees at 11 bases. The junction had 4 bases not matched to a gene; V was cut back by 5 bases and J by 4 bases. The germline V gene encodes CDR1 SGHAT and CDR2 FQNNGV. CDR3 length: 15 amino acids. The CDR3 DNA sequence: TGTGCCAGCAGCCTAGGGACAGGGGGGAATCAGCCCCAGCATTTT. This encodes CASSLGTGGNQPQHF.

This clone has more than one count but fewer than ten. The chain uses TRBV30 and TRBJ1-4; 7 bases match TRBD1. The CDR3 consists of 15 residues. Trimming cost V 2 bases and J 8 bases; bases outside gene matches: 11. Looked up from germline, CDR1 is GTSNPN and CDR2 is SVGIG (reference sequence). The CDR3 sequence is CAWSQNRGVGEKLFF. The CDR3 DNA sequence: TGTGCCTGGAGTCAAAACAGGGGCGTAGGGGAAAAACTGTTTTTT.